This T cell receptor (beta chain) was identified in a study of blood T cell repertoires in COVID-19. Study-level information: Collection of acute and convalescent COVID-19 samples took place in the United States, Italy and Spain.

CDR3 length equals 15 residues. The germline CDR1 and CDR2 sequences are KGHSH and LQKENI. Losses at the gene ends were 5 bases for V and 2 bases for J; bases not matched to a gene: 4. In the study's own analysis: How many nucleated cells were present was estimated from reference gene primer amplification. Generated by immunoSEQ multiplex PCR, the TCRdb table keeps only in-frame clones and is missing some. V and J calls and clone size come straight from that table; D and trimming were deduced from the DNA. The table includes 190,000 or so clones, approximately 87% detected once. Source material: peripheral blood. This TCR was sampled from a woman between 18 and 29 years old who had recovered from COVID-19. V usage is TRBV18 and J usage is TRBJ1-3, with TRBD1 matching over 9 bases. CDR3 nucleotide sequence: TGTGCCAGCTCATTGGGACAGGGACCTGGAAACACCATATATTTT. Encoded protein: CASSLGQGPGNTIYF.